A single sample is the source of the 20 T cell receptor beta chains below, sequenced in a study of T cells in women clearing cervical HPV infection. Assay used: immunoSEQ multiplex PCR; TCRdb lists only in-frame clones, some missing. The repertoire table contains about 30,000 clones. Input material: blood buffy coat. Receptor source: a woman aged 18 to 75 with a cervical HPV16 infection that either progressed to CIN3+ or cleared (not recorded which).

CDR3 sequence: CASSLGPNYDYTF. CDR3 DNA (partial): TGTGCCAGCAGCTTAGGTCCGAACTACGAC. The chain uses TRBV7-8 and TRBJ1-2, with no clear D. The observed sequence ends 3 residues before the CDR3 terminus, with the missing tail filled in from the germline J gene. The CDR3 loop spans 13 amino acids. Per germline, CDR1 SGHVS and CDR2 FQNEAQ.

A remark on this clone: The CDR3 end lies 3 residues beyond the end of the read and is filled in from the germline J gene. This chain links TRBV5-4 with TRBJ2-2; 9 positions agree with TRBD2. Germline V gives CDR1 SGHNT, CDR2 YYREEE (reference sequence). The CDR3 contains 16 residues. With V trimmed by 1 base and J by 8 bases, 9 bases remained unmatched. The CDR3 here is CASSLRFSGRSGELFF. The DNA read from the CDR3 is TGTGCCAGCAGCTTGAGATTCAGCGGGAGGTCGGGGGAG.

Of note for this clone: The read stops 3 residues short of the end of the CDR3; the missing end is completed from the germline J gene. This chain links TRBV20-1 with TRBJ1-6; D might be TRBD1 (5 bases). The germline V gene encodes CDR1 DFQATT and CDR2 SNEGSKA (reference sequence). This CDR3 has 17 residues. Trimming pared 0 bases from V and 2 bases from J, leaving 14 bases between. The covered CDR3 bases are TGCAGTGCTAGAGAGTTTCAGGGTGGGACCTATAATTCACCC. This encodes CSAREFQGGTYNSP. The full CDR3 protein reads CSAREFQGGTYNSPLHF.

Regarding this clone: From the germline J gene comes the end of the CDR3, since the read stops 3 residues before it. The chain is built from TRBV4-1 and TRBJ2-7; 7 bases are a match to TRBD2. After removal of 0 bases from V and 2 bases from J, the junction contained 1 base not matched to a gene. The CDR3 has 14 amino acids. The V gene's germline CDR1 is MGHRA and CDR2 YSYEKL. Here the CDR3 reads CASSQDGGAYEQYF. CDR3 DNA (partial): TGCGCCAGCAGCCAAGATGGGGGGGCCTACGAG.

Regarding this clone: The read ends 3 residues shy of where the CDR3 ends; the end is completed using the germline J gene. The J gene is TRBJ2-1, the V gene TRBV20-1; 10 bases align to TRBD2. The CDR3 is 15 amino acids. Germline values: CDR1 DFQATT, CDR2 SNEGSKA (reference sequence). J lost 8 bases, V lost 5 bases, and 12 bases had no gene match. Here the CDR3 reads CSAGTPSGSSYEQFF. The CDR3 bases that were read are TGCAGTGCTGGAACACCTAGCGGGAGCTCATATGAG.

CDR3: CSVAGGIETQYF. CDR3 bases read: TGCAGTGTTGCGGGAGGGATAGAGACG. The rearrangement uses TRBV20-1 and TRBJ2-3, with 9 bases matching TRBD2. The read falls 3 residues short of the CDR3 end, and the missing part is taken from the germline J gene. The germline gives CDR1 DFQATT, CDR2 SNEGSKA (reference sequence). CDR3 length: 12 amino acids.

On this clone itself: The read terminates 3 residues before the CDR3 end, so the remaining end is supplied by the germline J gene. J is TRBJ1-1 and V is TRBV11-1; D remains ambiguous. Germline assignment: CDR1 SGHAT and CDR2 FQDESV (reference sequence). The CDR3 is 14 residues long. The V end lost 5 bases, the J end lost 5 bases, and 15 bases lay between the germline ends. CDR3 sequence: CASSTDPTGTEAFF. CDR3 bases read: TGTGCCAGCAGCACGGACCCAACGGGGACTGAA.

As for this clone: The CDR3 goes on 3 residues after the read ends, and that part is filled in from the germline J gene. V is TRBV19 and J is TRBJ1-2; D is unresolved. This CDR3 spans 13 amino acids. Germline assignment: CDR1 LNHDA and CDR2 SQIVND (reference sequence). The CDR3 loop reads CASRGSGTDTYTF. Incomplete CDR3 DNA: TGTGCCAGTAGGGGGAGCGGAACAGATACC.

Details on this clone: The read stops 3 residues short of the end of the CDR3; the missing end is completed from the germline J gene. This rearrangement joins TRBV18 to TRBJ2-1; 8 bases line up with TRBD1. Germline lookup yields CDR1 KGHSH and CDR2 LQKENI. V was pared by 2 bases and J by 7 bases, with 10 bases of the junction left unmatched. This CDR3 is built from 16 residues. Partial CDR3 DNA: TGTGCCAGCTCACCATTGCCGGGACAGGCGGTTAATGAG. It translates to CASSPLPGQAVNE. Given in full, the CDR3 is CASSPLPGQAVNEQFF.

CDR3 sequence: CASSGTRNIGELFF. Incomplete CDR3 DNA: TGTGCCAGCAGTGGGACTAGGAATATCGGGGAG. The genes are TRBV2 and TRBJ2-2; 7 bases align to TRBD2. The read terminates 3 residues ahead of where the CDR3 ends, so the germline J gene completes it. The germline gives CDR1 SNHLY, CDR2 FYNNEI. The V gene end was trimmed by 4 bases and the J gene end by 7 bases; junction bases not matched to a gene: 6. The CDR3 length is 14 residues.

CDR3: CSVDGQGEAFF. The sequenced part of the CDR3 DNA is TGCAGCGTCGATGGACAGGGTGAA. The chain combines TRBV29-1 with TRBJ1-1; 8 positions match TRBD1. The CDR3 is cut off 3 residues early in the read; its end comes from the germline J gene. The CDR3 runs 11 residues. Germline lookup yields CDR1 SQVTM and CDR2 ANQGSEA. Germline trimming cut 6 bases from V and 7 bases from J; bases unmatched to any gene: 4.

A word on this clone: The read ends 3 residues before the CDR3 terminus; that terminus is restored from the germline J gene. The rearrangement joins TRBV2 to TRBJ2-2; TRBD1 aligns across 8 bases. The CDR3 has 15 amino acids. The V segment lost 2 bases and the J segment 5 bases; nucleotides outside the gene matches: 4. The germline gives CDR1 SNHLY, CDR2 FYNNEI. The CDR3 loop is CASSEQGARTGELFF. The CDR3 DNA, read in part, is TGTGCCAGCAGTGAACAGGGGGCGCGGACCGGGGAG. Variable domain in full (rest from reference TRBV2 and TRBJ2-2): EPEVTQTPSHQVTQMGQEVILRCVPISNHLYFYWYRQILGQKVEFLVSFYNNEISEKSEIFDDQFSVERPDGSNFTLKIRSTKLEDSAMYFCASSEQGARTGELFFGEGSRLTVL.

A note on this clone: Sequencing ends 3 residues short of the CDR3 end; the germline J gene provides the rest. The V call is TRBV12-5, the J call TRBJ2-7; D is perhaps TRBD1 (6 bases). Looked up from germline, CDR1 is LGHNT and CDR2 is FRNRAP. The CDR3 loop spans 14 amino acids. V was pared by 9 bases and J by 0 bases, with 15 bases between. The CDR3 protein is CASPHRDPSYEQYF. CDR3 DNA (partial): TGTGCTAGCCCCCACAGGGATCCCTCCTACGAG.

The part of the CDR3 DNA that was read is TGTGCCAGCAGCCTAGGACAGGGGCTCTACGAG. This codes for CASSLGQGLYE. The full CDR3 is CASSLGQGLYEQYF. The chain is built from TRBV5-6 and TRBJ2-7, with 9 bases identical to TRBD1. Sequencing ends 3 residues short of the CDR3 end; the germline J gene provides the rest. Germline assignment: CDR1 SGHDT and CDR2 YYEEEE. V lost 4 bases to trimming and J lost 3 bases; unmatched junction nucleotides: 5. This CDR3 region has 14 residues.

Concerning this clone itself: The missing CDR3 end, 3 residues past where the read stops, is filled in from the germline J gene. The gene calls are TRBV6-2 or TRBV6-3 and TRBJ2-5; 10 bases agree with TRBD2. CDR1 is MNHEY and CDR2 is SVGEGT in the germline V gene. V lost 4 bases, J lost 1 base, and 3 bases stayed unmatched. The CDR3 extends over 15 amino acids. The CDR3 DNA, read in part, is TGTGCCAGCAGTTCGCGGACTAGCGGCCAAGAGACC. Protein product: CASSSRTSGQET. The CDR3, in full, reads CASSSRTSGQETQYF.

As regards this clone: The read gets to within 3 residues of the CDR3 end, and the germline J gene fills in the rest. V is TRBV20-1 and J is TRBJ2-7, with TRBD1 as a possible D gene (6 bases). Per the germline V gene, CDR1 is DFQATT and CDR2 is SNEGSKA (reference sequence). The CDR3 has 14 residues. Deletions cut 2 bases from V and 3 bases from J, with 14 bases between. The CDR3: CSARMAGADYEQYF. The CDR3 DNA, read in part, is TGCAGTGCTAGAATGGCAGGGGCCGACTACGAG.

Worth noting for this clone: The CDR3 is cut off 3 residues early in the read; its end comes from the germline J gene. The chain links TRBV5-1 to TRBJ1-2, with D hard to call. CDR1 is SGHRS, CDR2 YFSETQ, per germline. This CDR3 is 15 amino acids long. The sequenced part of the CDR3 DNA is TGCGCCAGCAGCTTGGACGCCCCTAGCACAGATACC. The encoded protein is CASSLDAPSTDT. The CDR3, in full, reads CASSLDAPSTDTYTF.

Remarks on this clone: The read halts 3 residues ahead of the CDR3 end, with the missing end drawn from the germline J gene. The V gene is TRBV20-1, the J gene TRBJ2-3; 8 nucleotides agree with TRBD2. The junction had 11 bases not matched to a gene; V was cut back by 0 bases and J by 0 bases. The CDR3 spans 18 residues. Germline V gene data show CDR1 as DFQATT and CDR2 as SNEGSKA (reference sequence). CDR3 sequence: CSARDQVLAGFSTDTQYF. Partial CDR3 DNA: TGCAGTGCTAGAGATCAGGTCCTAGCGGGCTTTAGCACAGATACG.

As to this clone: The read is 3 residues too short to cover the CDR3 end, so that end is filled in from the germline J gene. The chain couples TRBV7-2 to TRBJ2-2, with D possibly matching TRBD1 (5 bases). Germline assignment: CDR1 SGHTA and CDR2 FQGNSA. Deletions cut 0 bases from V and 2 bases from J, with 10 bases between. This CDR3 has 16 residues. The DNA read from the CDR3 is TGTGCCAGCAGCTTAGCCAGGGATTTTAACACCGGGGAG. This codes for CASSLARDFNTGE. The CDR3, in full, reads CASSLARDFNTGELFF. Supplemented by reference TRBV7-2 and TRBJ2-2, the full variable domain reads GAGVSQSPSNKVTEKGKDVELRCDPISGHTALYWYRQSLGQGLEFLIYFQGNSAPDKSGLPSDRFSAERTGGSVSTLTIQRTQQEDSAVYLCASSLARDFNTGELFFGEGSRLTVL.

About this clone: From the germline J gene comes the end of the CDR3, since the read stops 3 residues before it. V gene TRBV2 combines with J gene TRBJ2-1, with TRBD1 matching over 9 bases. CDR3 size: 14 residues. The V and J ends lost 6 bases and 8 bases, in that order; junction bases with no gene match: 8. Per germline, CDR1 SNHLY and CDR2 FYNNEI. CDR3 amino acids: CASSDRGQGHEQFF. CDR3 DNA, as far as it was read: TGTGCCAGCAGCGATAGGGGACAGGGCCATGAG.